Sequencing of this T cell receptor (beta chain) was carried out in a study of cytomegalovirus exposure and HLA in healthy donors (dated by TCRdb to 2017 to 2019). Regarding the research as a whole: An earlier analysis of 587 of the donors reported about 280 Gb of sequence data and roughly 120 million unique TCR beta sequences obtained from around 180 million T cells. Across some 400 genotyped donors of the cohort, an average of about 240,000 unique TCR beta nucleotide sequences per donor were sequenced, and approximately 17% of those sequences were non-productive. Both class I and class II loci were covered by HLA typing, at four-digit resolution. Typing coverage varied by locus: roughly 620-640 donors for A, B, C, DRB1 and DQB1; approximately 520 for DQA1; around 610 for DPA1; approximately 450 for DPB1. Donor age, sex, ethnicity and CMV serostatus were compiled alongside the repertoire data. Rather than drawing on any new phenotypic data, the later analysis identified candidate immune exposures from TCR beta sequences and the way those sequences occurred across donors. An earlier analysis of 587 of the donors applied high-throughput TCR beta sequencing to assess whether each TCR beta V gene segment acted as functional or pseudogenic. The study aimed to test whether cataloging public T cell receptors could reveal signatures of past pathogen exposure. A handful of DR-DQ haplotypes were handled as single units for association and clustering because linkage in the cohort was strong. The genetic ancestry cluster associated with self-reported Caucasian donors included 65% to 90% of the roughly 400 genotyped donors. Every discovery cohort repertoire had been produced on one sequencing platform. High-throughput TCR immunosequencing, statistical association of individual TCRs with disease status, and machine learning were combined to predict cytomegalovirus infection status. A later genetic analysis took genome-wide SNP genotypes for about 55% of the 666 donors and used that subset as a discovery cohort. A later analysis re-examined previously published TCR beta repertoires from roughly 720 donors and added high-resolution HLA genotyping to investigate patterns of TCR occurrence. In addition to the first cohort of 650 to 800 subjects, a separate validation cohort of 120 different subjects was used. The study profiled the T cell repertoires of under 700 subjects by immunosequencing and related them to cytomegalovirus serostatus. An early release that covered about 600 HLA-typed donors contained around 330 gigabases of sequencing data and tens of millions of unique TCR sequences. General conclusions and limits of the study: A cluster of highly shared sequence variants was judged likely to be a technical artifact of the sequencing pipeline. A later analysis associated 15,000 to 20,000 TCR beta sequences with specific HLA alleles at a false discovery rate of 0.05. In a later analysis, TCR association rates were found to vary across HLA loci, with the most associated TCRs seen for DRB1 alleles and the fewest for HLA-C alleles. According to a later analysis, parvovirus B19, influenza, CMV and Epstein-Barr virus appeared linked to several top co-occurrence clusters. Immune exposure information for the cohort was limited to CMV serostatus. A later analysis found that most CMV-associated TCR beta chains appeared HLA-restricted, with HLA associations seemingly driven largely by CMV exposure. A few of the identified cytomegalovirus-associated TCR beta chains were confirmed in vitro to be specific for cytomegalovirus antigens. Across donors, most TCR sequences were observed very rarely, whereas some public TCRs were present in many individuals. In an earlier analysis of approximately 600 of the donors, most TCR beta V segments were observed in productive rearrangements about 90% or about 30% of the time, broadly matching IMGT annotations. A later genetic analysis reported fewer N-insertions in productive TCRs among donors in an Asian-associated ancestry cluster than the roughly 620-donor mean. Roughly uniform sequencing depth across donors was assumed in presence/absence analyses, although this assumption may not hold. Over 15 rarely observed V segments, including chromosome 9 orphons, were excluded from the earlier analysis of about 610 of the donors because counts were too low. Because HLA typing was missing for some donors at each locus, association tests included only the typed subset. A further reported finding was that TCR beta sequences accurately predicted the HLA-A and HLA-B alleles for most subjects in the first cohort. In a later analysis, HLA-associated TCR beta chains were found to be more clonally expanded and to have lower generation probabilities than equally common non-associated chains. In the study, 150 to 200 TCR beta chains were listed as associated with cytomegalovirus. It was suggested by the authors that the approach could potentially be generalized to other disease states and immunological phenotypes. V-gene and J-gene trimming of TCR beta chains was associated with a missense DCLRE1C variant in a later genetic analysis, and the association was replicated in an independent cohort. The classifier was reported to diagnose cytomegalovirus status with high specificity and sensitivity in both the original and validation cohorts. Correlated functional status among segregating V segments might be attributable to linkage disequilibrium, but an unknown experimental factor could not be ruled out. This cohort had only TCR beta chains sequenced, and the lack of alpha or paired-chain data limited which features could be detected. Strong co-occurrence of HLA alleles, especially DR and DQ, made assigning TCR associations to individual alleles difficult. Some IMGT-functional V segments, including TRBV6-2 and TRBV6-3, could not be told apart with the 87-base-pair reads, so those segments were excluded.

The library was made by the immunoSEQ multiplex PCR assay. A mixture of 60 forward primers for TCR Vbeta segments and 13 reverse primers for TCR Jbeta segments was used in the multiplex PCR. Amplification of the CDR3 region of rearranged TCR beta genes was performed with a multiplex PCR assay on genomic DNA. Amplified TCR beta libraries were sequenced as 87-base-pair reads on the Illumina HiSeq System. In the paper's pipeline: A later analysis tallied some 79 million unique TCR beta chains across the 666 repertoires, and some 10 million of those chains were shared by two or more donors. Raw reads were error-corrected and collapsed into unique sequences with a nearest-neighbor algorithm that merged closely related sequences to remove PCR and sequencing errors. CDR3 sequences were aligned to IMGT reference sequences to assign V, D and J gene segments. Each retained sequence needed at least a six-nucleotide match to both a V gene segment and a J gene segment. A rearrangement was called productive if the CDR3 had no stop codons and remained in frame with V and J, and every other rearrangement was called non-productive. Following IMGT convention, CDR3 was defined as the stretch from the second conserved V-encoded cysteine up to the conserved J-encoded phenylalanine. The earlier analysis of fewer than 750 of the donors excluded sequences that lacked an unambiguous match to a single V gene segment. In an earlier analysis of around 590 of the donors, a V segment was called functional when productive rearrangements were above 56.7%, and segregating when the standard deviation between donors exceeded 5%. A statistical classification framework was built to diagnose cytomegalovirus status from the catalog of TCR beta chain sequences. In a later analysis, TCR nucleotide sequences were compared against IMGT/GENE-DB human TR gene sequences so that V and J genes could be assigned. A later analysis assigned CDR3 sequences and most-parsimonious VDJ recombination scenarios with the TCRdist pipeline. In a later analysis, every TCR beta chain was defined by the combination of its CDR3 amino acid sequence and its V-gene family, and reads without a unique V-gene family were dropped. To address suspected cross-contamination and a sequencing artifact, a later analysis removed around 590 highly shared, low-generation-probability nucleotide sequences. In a later analysis, a clonal expansion index was calculated for each public chain from normalized within-repertoire ranks of inferred template counts. A later analysis computed generation probabilities with a VDJ recombination model fitted to out-of-frame rearrangements, and checked the results against IGoR. A later analysis scored TCR-TCR, TCR-HLA and TCR-CMV co-occurrence with hypergeometric tests, applying a repertoire-size bias correction to TCR pairs. A later analysis estimated false discovery rates by permuting HLA or CMV assignments 20 times. In a later analysis, co-occurring TCRs were grouped using DBSCAN, and TCRdist sequence similarity was added for clustering within HLA-allele-positive subsets. For co-occurrence clustering, repertoires with fewer than 30,000 or more than 120,000 public chains were excluded, along with roughly five repertoires with anomalous nucleotide sharing. Not all clones reach the TCRdb copy of this immuneACCESS table, which keeps in-frame sequences only. Checked studies attribute under half of the gap to unresolved V genes and leave the rest unexplained. D and trimming come from the DNA, and the V and J calls and clone size come from that table. This sample comprises around 140,000 clones, roughly 79% of them detected only once. The top ten clones comprise 1.2% to 1.5% of the sample.

The V end loses 1 base and the J end loses 6 bases, and a stretch of 15 bases separates them. For CDR1 and CDR2, the germline V gene (reference sequence) lists MNHEY and SMNVEV. From its cysteine to its phenylalanine, the CDR3 spans 15 amino acids. Kept here is only the CDR3 DNA, which spans 45 bases and is read in frame from base 1. The cohort comprised 710 or so healthy bone marrow donors. All cohort members were sampled while nominally healthy, although unrecorded immune exposures were likely present. The donor was CMV seropositive and belonged to the group of some 290 seropositive cohort members. Every donor gave a peripheral blood sample, and the peripheral blood mononuclear cells from that sample were used for TCR beta sequencing. The Qiagen DNeasy Blood Extraction Kit was used to extract genomic DNA from the blood cell samples. About this clone: The target of this receptor is not known. It has no much larger one-base neighbor in the sample; base qualities were not kept.

The sequencing sample was made of PBMCs. The rearrangement combines TRBV27 with TRBJ1-1, with the D gene not clear enough to name. The sequence came from a man under 40 in good health and CMV-seropositive. Read as DNA, the sequence is TGTGCCAGCAGTTTATATGCCGGTCTGTCGGCTGAAGCTTTCTTT. Translated, this is CASSLYAGLSAEAFF.